The 2 T cell receptor beta chains listed next were all sequenced from one sample in a study of PD-1 blockade in classical Hodgkin lymphoma (dated by TCRdb to 2018 to 2020). The label giving this sample's time point can be read as: cycle 1 day 1 (C1D1), immediately before nivolumab initiation. Every trial patient had relapsed after autologous stem cell transplantation, and cohorts A, B and C differed in prior brentuximab vedotin exposure. Library generation was performed with the immunoSEQ multiplex PCR assay. Held by TCRdb, this immuneACCESS table contains in-frame sequences only and omits some clones. Under half of the omission traces to an unresolved V gene where checked; the cause of the rest is unknown. For this sample there are some 84,000 clones; roughly nine tenths appear just once. Together, the top ten hold under 25% of the sample. This specimen consisted of peripheral blood mononuclear cells (PBMCs), obtained at baseline. Source of these receptors: a human donor with classical Hodgkin lymphoma.

The chain employs TRBV2 and TRBJ1-1, with 7 bases lining up with TRBD1. This CDR3 contains 15 residues. In germline, CDR1 is SNHLY, CDR2 FYNNEI. V shed 6 bases, J shed 2 bases, and the junction held 9 bases outside the gene matches. The CDR3 reads CASRSRDSENTEAFF. The CDR3 DNA is TGTGCCAGCAGAAGTCGGGACAGCGAAAACACTGAAGCTTTCTTT. The variable domain in full, completed from reference TRBV2 and TRBJ1-1, reads EPEVTQTPSHQVTQMGQEVILRCVPISNHLYFYWYRQILGQKVEFLVSFYNNEISEKSEIFDDQFSVERPDGSNFTLKIRSTKLEDSAMYFCASRSRDSENTEAFFGQGTRLTVV.

The rearrangement joins TRBV11-2 to TRBJ2-1; 12 positions match TRBD2. The CDR3 covers 19 residues. After removal of 3 bases from V and 0 bases from J, the junction contained 9 bases not matched to a gene. Germline values: CDR1 SGHAT, CDR2 FQNNGV. As DNA, the CDR3 is TGTGCCAGCAGCTTTCGAAGGCTAGCGGGAGGGCACTCCTACAATGAGCAGTTCTTC. It translates to CASSFRRLAGGHSYNEQFF.